This note documents a single T cell receptor (beta chain) sequence. The target of this receptor is not known. Base qualities are missing; no much larger clone stands one base away. The cohort comprised approximately 700 healthy bone marrow donors. Cohort members were all nominally healthy when sampled, although unrecorded immune exposures were likely present. The donor tested CMV seronegative, placing the donor among the 352 seronegative members of the cohort. Every donor gave a peripheral blood sample, and the peripheral blood mononuclear cells from that sample were used for TCR beta sequencing. The Qiagen DNeasy Blood Extraction Kit was used to extract genomic DNA from the blood cell samples. This record comes from a study of cytomegalovirus exposure and HLA in healthy donors (dated by TCRdb to 2015 to 2018). At the level of the whole study: According to an earlier analysis of 587 of the donors, about 190 million T cells yielded some 110 million unique TCR beta sequences and approximately 300 Gb of sequence data. Roughly 310 gigabases of sequencing data and some 85 million unique TCR sequences were included in an early release covering roughly 700 HLA-typed donors. Of the 300 to 500 genotyped donors, more than 75% were placed in the genetic ancestry cluster associated with self-reported Caucasian donors. The aim of the study was to test whether cataloging public T cell receptors could identify signatures of past pathogen exposure. The study profiled the T cell repertoires of hundreds of subjects by immunosequencing and related them to cytomegalovirus serostatus. Besides the first cohort of about 730 subjects, a separate validation cohort made up of over a hundred different subjects was used. High-throughput TCR immunosequencing, statistical association of individual TCRs with disease status, and machine learning were combined to predict cytomegalovirus infection status. A later analysis re-examined previously published TCR beta repertoires from more than 550 donors and added high-resolution HLA genotyping to investigate patterns of TCR occurrence. In the later analysis, no new phenotypic data were used to find candidate immune exposures; instead, reliance was placed on TCR beta sequences and their occurrence across donors. To decide whether each TCR beta V gene segment behaved as functional or pseudogenic, an earlier analysis of approximately 600 of the donors relied on high-throughput TCR beta sequencing. Alongside the repertoire data, information on donor age, sex, ethnicity and CMV serostatus was compiled. A later genetic analysis used genome-wide SNP genotypes for about 60% of the roughly 700 donors, treating that subset as a discovery cohort. Every discovery cohort repertoire had been produced on one sequencing platform. Both class I and class II loci were covered by HLA typing, at four-digit resolution. Typing coverage varied by locus: roughly 629-630 donors for A, B, C, DRB1 and DQB1; around 560 for DQA1; about 590 for DPA1; fewer than 480 for DPB1. About 5 DR-DQ haplotypes were handled as single units for association and clustering, since linkage in the cohort was strong. On average, roughly 240,000 unique TCR beta nucleotide sequences were sequenced per donor among 398 genotyped donors of the cohort, with about 19% of those sequences being non-productive.

Library prep was done by the immunoSEQ multiplex PCR assay. The multiplex PCR relied on a mix of 60 forward primers for TCR Vbeta segments and 13 reverse primers for TCR Jbeta segments. A multiplex PCR assay on genomic DNA amplified the CDR3 region of rearranged TCR beta genes. The Illumina HiSeq System was used to sequence the amplified TCR beta libraries as 87-base-pair reads. The study's processing was this. In a later analysis, approximately 74 million unique TCR beta chains were counted across the 500 to 700 repertoires, and about 9.9 million of these chains were shared by at least two donors. Raw reads were error-corrected and collapsed into unique sequences with a nearest-neighbor algorithm that merged closely related sequences to remove PCR and sequencing errors. To assign V, D and J gene segments, CDR3 sequences were aligned to IMGT reference sequences. For a sequence to be retained, a match of at least six nucleotides was required to both a V gene segment and a J gene segment. A rearrangement was called productive if the CDR3 had no stop codons and remained in frame with V and J, and every other rearrangement was called non-productive. CDR3 was defined by IMGT convention, running from the second conserved V-encoded cysteine to the conserved J-encoded phenylalanine. The earlier analysis of more than 450 of the donors excluded sequences that lacked an unambiguous match to a single V gene segment. In an earlier analysis of around 600 of the donors, V segments were called functional above 56.7% productive rearrangements and were called segregating when the between-donor standard deviation exceeded 5%. A statistical classification framework was built for diagnosing cytomegalovirus status from the catalog of TCR beta chain sequences. V and J gene assignment, in a later analysis, came from comparing TCR nucleotide sequences with IMGT/GENE-DB human TR gene sequences. Using the TCRdist pipeline, a later analysis assigned CDR3 sequences along with most-parsimonious VDJ recombination scenarios. A later analysis defined each TCR beta chain by its CDR3 amino acid sequence plus V-gene family, and excluded reads lacking a unique V-gene family. In a later analysis, several hundred highly shared, low-generation-probability nucleotide sequences were removed to address suspected cross-contamination and a sequencing artifact. For each public chain, a later analysis derived a clonal expansion index from normalized ranks of inferred template counts within each repertoire. A later analysis computed generation probabilities with a VDJ recombination model fitted to out-of-frame rearrangements, and checked the results against IGoR. In a later analysis, hypergeometric tests were used to score TCR-TCR, TCR-HLA and TCR-CMV co-occurrence, with a repertoire-size bias correction applied to TCR pairs. To estimate false discovery rates, a later analysis permuted the HLA or CMV assignments 20 times. A later analysis grouped co-occurring TCRs with DBSCAN, adding TCRdist sequence similarity when clustering within HLA-allele-positive subsets. For co-occurrence clustering, repertoires with fewer than 30,000 or more than 120,000 public chains were excluded, along with four or five repertoires with anomalous nucleotide sharing. What TCRdb holds here is the immuneACCESS table cut down to in-frame rearrangements. Part of the clones is not present; checked against another copy, under half of the missing clones reflect an unresolved V gene, and the others are unexplained. For V, J and clone size, that table is used; D and trimming come from the DNA. The sample table holds some 150,000 clones, of which around 88% were seen once. 0.65% to 0.9% of the sample belongs to the ten largest clones.

The germline V gene sets CDR1 to SGHTA and CDR2 to FQGNSA. The CDR3 holds 13 amino acids from the cysteine to the phenylalanine. Only the CDR3 portion is preserved as DNA: 39 bases, with reading frame beginning at the first base. Relative to germline, V is missing 5 bases and J is missing 6 bases, with 3 bases of the junction outside any gene match. Broad study findings and their caveats: Only TCR beta chains were sequenced in this cohort, and the absence of alpha or paired-chain data limited detectable features. In both the original and validation cohorts, the classifier was reported to diagnose cytomegalovirus status with high specificity and sensitivity. Specific HLA alleles were associated with over 15,000 TCR beta sequences at a false discovery rate of 0.05 in a later analysis. Three of the identified cytomegalovirus-associated TCR beta chains were confirmed in vitro to be specific for cytomegalovirus antigens. A cluster of highly shared sequence variants was judged likely to represent a technical artifact of the sequencing pipeline. In a later analysis, most CMV-associated TCR beta chains were found to appear HLA-restricted, with HLA associations seemingly driven largely by CMV exposure. According to the authors, the approach could potentially be generalized to other disease states and immunological phenotypes. A later analysis found that TCR association rates varied across HLA loci, with DRB1 alleles showing the most associated TCRs and HLA-C alleles the fewest. Because HLA typing was missing for some donors at each locus, association tests included only the typed subset. Correlated functional status among segregating V segments might reflect linkage disequilibrium, but an unknown experimental factor could not be ruled out. While some public TCRs were present in many individuals, most TCR sequences turned up only very rarely across donors. In an earlier analysis of around 600 of the donors, most TCR beta V segments appeared in productive rearrangements about 87% or about 30% of the time, broadly matching IMGT annotations. A further reported finding was that TCR beta sequences accurately predicted the HLA-A and HLA-B alleles for most subjects in the first cohort. Immune exposure information for the cohort was limited to CMV serostatus. Because counts were too low, about 15 rarely observed V segments, including chromosome 9 orphons, were left out of the earlier analysis of over 550 of the donors. When HLA alleles, especially DR and DQ, strongly co-occurred, attributing TCR associations to individual alleles was difficult. Some IMGT-functional V segments, including TRBV6-2 and TRBV6-3, could not be told apart with the 87-base-pair reads, so those segments were excluded. The study listed 150 to 200 TCR beta chains as associated with cytomegalovirus. Compared with equally common non-associated chains, HLA-associated TCR beta chains in a later analysis were more clonally expanded and had lower generation probabilities. An association between a missense DCLRE1C variant and V-gene and J-gene trimming of TCR beta chains was found in a later genetic analysis and replicated in an independent cohort. Roughly uniform sequencing depth across donors was assumed in presence/absence analyses, although this assumption may not hold. In a later genetic analysis, fewer N-insertions in productive TCRs were reported among donors in an Asian-associated ancestry cluster than the roughly 640-donor mean. A later analysis reported that several top co-occurrence clusters appeared linked to parvovirus B19, influenza, CMV and Epstein-Barr virus.

The sequence was obtained from a woman under 40 in good health and CMV-seronegative. The rearrangement joined TRBV7-2 to TRBJ1-2, and TRBD1 matches 10 of the central bases. Source material: PBMCs. The DNA sequence reads TGTGCCAGCAGCACCGGGACAGGGGATGGCTACACCTTC. This yields the protein CASSTGTGDGYTF.